This entry lists 32 T cell receptor beta chains sequenced from one sample in a study of shared clonotypes between healthy human individuals. TCRdb's table, derived via immunoSEQ multiplex PCR, lists solely in-frame clones and lacks some. The table records roughly 1,500,000 clones, 98% of them present only once. The sequenced sample consisted of naive CD4+ T cells sorted from blood. Subset indicated: CD45RA+ positively selected. These receptors were obtained from a man aged 30 to 39 in good health.

The table lists this clone with a count of one. The rearrangement uses TRBV4-3 and TRBJ2-3; D is unclear. The CDR3 covers 14 residues. The V gene's germline CDR1 is LGHNA and CDR2 YSLEER. V dropped 0 bases and J dropped 3 bases, with 7 bases sitting between them. DNA of the CDR3: TGCGCCAGCAGCCAAGATCGGAATACAGATACGCAGTATTTT. The encoded protein is CASSQDRNTDTQYF.

The chain is built from TRBV14 and TRBJ1-1, with TRBD1 matching over 11 bases. The CDR3 totals 16 residues. V dropped 4 bases and J dropped 5; count of bases not matched to a gene: 9. Per germline, CDR1 SGHDN and CDR2 FVKESK. The DNA of the CDR3 is TGTGCCAGCAGCCGCCGGACAGGGGGCCAATTTACTGAAGCTTTCTTT. It encodes CASSRRTGGQFTEAFF.

This rearrangement joins TRBV30 to TRBJ2-3; 7 bases are shared with TRBD1. There are 12 residues in the CDR3. Per the germline V gene, CDR1 is GTSNPN and CDR2 is SVGIG (reference sequence). V dropped 2 bases and J dropped 4; count of bases not matched to a gene: 0. CDR3 amino acids: CAWSTGADTQYF. DNA of the CDR3: TGTGCCTGGAGTACAGGGGCAGATACGCAGTATTTT.

The chain is built from TRBV14 and TRBJ2-7; D unclear. Germline lookup yields CDR1 SGHDN and CDR2 FVKESK. This CDR3 region has 16 residues. The V end was cut by 0 bases, the J end by 7 bases, with 19 bases between. CDR3 amino acids: CASSQDHDWLLGEQYF. The CDR3 nucleotides are TGTGCCAGCAGCCAAGATCATGACTGGCTGCTGGGGGAGCAGTACTTC.

This rearrangement joins TRBV11-2 to TRBJ2-6, with D uncertain. Germline CDR1 and CDR2: SGHAT and FQNNGV. The V gene lost 6 bases and the J gene lost 5 bases, with 26 bases spanning the gap. The CDR3 is made up of 19 amino acids. CDR3 sequence (DNA): TGTGCCAGCAGTTATCGCGATCCGGCACCCATCGTTCGGGCCAACGTCCTGACTTTC. It translates to CASSYRDPAPIVRANVLTF.

The genes are TRBV15 and TRBJ1-4; 9 positions match TRBD1. CDR3 length equals 13 residues. Trimming cost V 4 bases and J 7 bases; bases outside gene matches: 1. In germline, CDR1 is LNHNV, CDR2 YYDKDF (reference sequence). The CDR3: CATSKDRGEKLFF. The CDR3 DNA reads as TGTGCCACCAGCAAGGACAGGGGTGAAAAACTGTTTTTT.

This rearrangement joins TRBV7-2 to TRBJ2-2; weak D call: TRBD1 (5 bases). Trimming left V 5 bases short and J 5 bases short, with 12 bases between. The CDR3 is 14 residues long. Germline V gene data show CDR1 as SGHTA and CDR2 as FQGNSA. DNA of the CDR3: TGTGCCAGCAGCAAACAAAGGGGAACCGGGGAGCTGTTTTTT. This translates into CASSKQRGTGELFF.

With regard to this clone: In the same sample, other DNA sequences code for this CDR3. V is TRBV28 and J is TRBJ2-7, with D maybe TRBD2 (5 bases). V lost 1 base and J lost 5, with 6 bases in between. The germline CDR1 and CDR2 sequences are MDHEN and SYDVKM. This CDR3 is built from 12 residues. CDR3 in DNA: TGTGCCAGCAGTTTATCGGGAAACGAGCAGTACTTC. Protein sequence: CASSLSGNEQYF.

V gene TRBV27 combines with J gene TRBJ1-1; TRBD1 agrees at 7 bases. V was clipped by 8 bases and J by 0 bases; unmatched bases: 3. The germline V gene encodes CDR1 MNHEY and CDR2 SMNVEV (reference sequence). This CDR3 comprises 13 residues. The CDR3 sequence: CASRQGLNTEAFF. The CDR3 nucleotides read TGTGCCAGCCGACAGGGCTTGAACACTGAAGCTTTCTTT.

As regards this clone: Other DNA sequences within the sample encode an identical CDR3. CDR3 sequence reads: CASSLDRGQETQYF. CDR3 sequence (DNA): TGTGCCAGCTCACTAGACAGGGGACAAGAGACCCAGTACTTC. The chain couples TRBV18 to TRBJ2-5; 8 nucleotides line up with TRBD1. The V gene's germline CDR1 is KGHSH and CDR2 LQKENI. The CDR3 is 14 amino acids. V trimming: 4 bases; J trimming: 2 bases; junction bases outside the gene matches: 3.

In its sample, this clone was seen once. The chain combines TRBV5-6 with TRBJ2-5, with D possibly TRBD1 on 6 matching bases. CDR1 is SGHDT, CDR2 YYEEEE, per germline. V lost 4 bases and J 0 bases, leaving 19 bases between the germline ends. The CDR3 runs to 17 residues. The CDR3 sequence is CASSTGDTSLYQETQYF. In nucleotides, the CDR3 is TGTGCCAGCAGCACCGGGGACACCTCGTTGTACCAAGAGACCCAGTACTTC.

This clone is a singleton in its sample. This sequence joins TRBV28 and TRBJ2-5, with D unclear. Trimming removed 1 base from V and 7 bases from J, with 13 bases in between. Germline-derived CDR1 and CDR2 are MDHEN and SYDVKM. The CDR3 runs to 14 residues. The CDR3, as DNA: TGTGCCAGCAGTTTATCGGCGGTGTGGGGGACCCAGTACTTC. Amino acid sequence: CASSLSAVWGTQYF.

Worth noting for this clone: Within the sample, other DNA sequences also encode this same CDR3. The chain combines TRBV4-3 with TRBJ1-1; the D gene is possibly TRBD1 (5 bases). The length of the CDR3 is 13 residues. V lost 0 bases to trimming and J lost 5 bases, with 7 bases between them. CDR1 LGHNA and CDR2 YSLEER come from the germline V gene. The DNA of the CDR3 is TGCGCCAGCAGCCAAGAGGGGGGAACTGAAGCTTTCTTT. Protein sequence: CASSQEGGTEAFF.

The chain combines TRBV5-4 with TRBJ2-7, with 7 bases that match TRBD2. The CDR3 length is 14 residues. The germline V gene has CDR1 SGHNT and CDR2 YYREEE (reference sequence). V lost 4 bases, J lost 3 bases, and 7 bases stayed unmatched. The DNA of the CDR3 is TGTGCCAGCAGCACATCCGGGGGGATCTACGAGCAGTACTTC. Its translation is CASSTSGGIYEQYF.

This chain links TRBV6-1 with TRBJ2-4; the D gene is possibly TRBD2 (5 bases). The length of the CDR3 is 14 residues. The V gene lost 2 bases and the J gene lost 9 bases, with 14 bases spanning the gap. Germline CDR1 reads MNHNS; CDR2 reads SASEGT. The CDR3 reads CASSELRAAGIQYF. In DNA, the CDR3 is TGTGCCAGCAGTGAATTGCGGGCCGCGGGCATTCAGTACTTC.

This clone has a count of ten or more. The rearrangement links TRBV7-2 to TRBJ2-7; weak D call: TRBD2 (6 bases). The CDR3 covers 15 residues. Trimming took off 5 bases at V and 4 bases at J, with 18 bases between the two ends. Germline loops: CDR1 SGHTA, CDR2 FQGNSA. CDR3 loop: CASSRWTGSWYEQYF. The CDR3 nucleotides are TGTGCCAGCAGCCGATGGACCGGGAGCTGGTACGAGCAGTACTTC.

The chain carries TRBV5-4 and TRBJ2-1; TRBD2 matches 7 bases. V shed 6 bases, J shed 8 bases, and the junction held 11 bases outside the gene matches. The CDR3 consists of 14 residues. Germline CDR1 reads SGHNT; CDR2 reads YYREEE (reference sequence). The CDR3 loop is CASNKELAVYEQFF. Here the CDR3 DNA reads TGTGCCAGCAACAAGGAGCTAGCGGTCTATGAGCAGTTCTTC.

This clone was observed once. This sequence joins TRBV5-1 and TRBJ2-1; TRBD2 matches 11 bases. The V gene end was trimmed by 1 base and the J gene end by 5 bases; junction bases not matched to a gene: 5. The germline gives CDR1 SGHRS, CDR2 YFSETQ. There are 16 residues in the CDR3. The CDR3 coding sequence is TGCGCCAGCAGCTTGTGGGGGACTAGCGGCAACAATGAGCAGTTCTTC. Protein: CASSLWGTSGNNEQFF.

The chain carries TRBV10-2 and TRBJ1-1; D not resolved. The CDR3 has 11 amino acids. V gave up 5 bases and J gave up 8 bases, with 9 bases separating them. From germline, CDR1 is WSHSY and CDR2 SAAADI. CDR3 nucleotides: TGCGCCAGCAGTTATCAGGAAGAAGCTTTCTTT. Protein product: CASSYQEEAFF.

In the case of this clone: The sample holds other DNA sequences that translate to the same CDR3. The chain joins TRBV7-2 to TRBJ1-1, with D hard to call. The CDR3 extends over 12 amino acids. Trimming left V 1 base short and J 3 bases short, with 3 bases between. Germline V gives CDR1 SGHTA, CDR2 FQGNSA. The CDR3 here is CASSLVHTEAFF. The CDR3 DNA is TGTGCCAGCAGCTTAGTACACACTGAAGCTTTCTTT.

V and J are TRBV11-2 and TRBJ2-1; D not resolved. This CDR3 has 13 amino acids. V lost 1 base to trimming and J lost 5 bases, with 6 bases between them. Germline V gene lookup returns CDR1 SGHAT and CDR2 FQNNGV. CDR3 region: CASSLGQHNEQFF. The CDR3 DNA is TGTGCCAGCAGCTTAGGTCAGCACAATGAGCAGTTCTTC.

This clone has only one observation. The V call is TRBV10-1, the J call TRBJ2-2; TRBD2 matches at 8 bases. The CDR3 has 14 amino acids. V was pared by 9 bases and J by 7 bases, with 10 bases of the junction left unmatched. Per germline, CDR1 WNHNN and CDR2 SYGVQD (reference sequence). CDR3 amino acids: CARVSAGAGGELFF. The CDR3 DNA is TGCGCCAGGGTTTCAGCGGGAGCGGGCGGGGAGCTGTTTTTT.

The J gene is TRBJ2-3, the V gene TRBV10-1, with TRBD2 matching over 9 bases. This CDR3 is 15 amino acids long. Germline V gene lookup returns CDR1 WNHNN and CDR2 SYGVQD (reference sequence). Trimming removed 0 bases from V and 7 bases from J; junction bases left unmatched: 5. The CDR3 DNA reads TGCGCCAGCAGTGAGTCTAGCGGGAGCTTGAATACGCAGTATTTT. Its protein is CASSESSGSLNTQYF.

The CDR3 is CASSLRDKGGTQYF. The CDR3 region has the DNA TGTGCCAGCAGCTTAAGGGACAAGGGAGGGACCCAGTACTTC. V and J are TRBV11-2 and TRBJ2-5; D might be TRBD1 or TRBD2, each matching 6 bases. Germline CDR1 and CDR2: SGHAT and FQNNGV. Trimming took 2 bases from V and 7 from J, leaving 14 bases between them. The CDR3 totals 14 residues.

The rearrangement uses TRBV19 and TRBJ2-4; D is perhaps TRBD2 (5 bases). Trimming removed 6 bases from V and 2 bases from J, with 14 bases in between. The V gene's germline CDR1 is LNHDA and CDR2 SQIVND (reference sequence). The CDR3 extends over 15 amino acids. The CDR3 is CASRDSRFTKNIQYF. CDR3 sequence (DNA): TGTGCCAGTAGGGACTCCCGTTTCACCAAAAACATTCAGTACTTC.

The chain has TRBV6-5 and TRBJ2-3; D uncertain. V dropped 7 bases and J dropped 3 bases, with 5 bases sitting between them. Germline loops: CDR1 MNHEY, CDR2 SVGAGI. This CDR3 contains 11 residues. The CDR3, as DNA: TGTGCCAGCACCCAAACAGATACGCAGTATTTT. It translates to CASTQTDTQYF.

The chain is built from TRBV5-4 and TRBJ2-3, with a weak D call TRBD1 (5 bases). V lost 4 bases, J lost 1 base, and 10 bases lay in between. The CDR3 consists of 14 residues. Per germline, CDR1 SGHNT and CDR2 YYREEE (reference sequence). The CDR3 loop is CASSERGGTDTQYF. CDR3 coding DNA: TGTGCCAGCAGCGAAAGGGGCGGCACAGATACGCAGTATTTT.

The gene calls are TRBV28 and TRBJ2-1, with D uncertain. Germline V lookup: CDR1 MDHEN, CDR2 SYDVKM. Deletions cut 10 bases from V and 7 bases from J, with 17 bases between. The CDR3 has 13 residues. The CDR3 here is CATLTVNLNEQFF. CDR3 DNA sequence: TGTGCCACCCTGACTGTCAATTTGAATGAGCAGTTCTTC.

This clone was counted once. The CDR3 DNA follows: TGTGCCAGCAGCGTAAATCTAGCGGGAGTCCATGAGCAGTTCTTC. Translated: CASSVNLAGVHEQFF. The gene calls are TRBV9 and TRBJ2-1; TRBD2 aligns across 10 bases. CDR3 length equals 15 residues. From germline, CDR1 is SGDLS and CDR2 YYNGEE. Unmatched junction bases numbered 6, after V lost 1 base and J lost 8 bases.

This rearrangement joins TRBV30 to TRBJ2-2; TRBD2 matches 11 bases. Germline V gives CDR1 GTSNPN, CDR2 SVGIG (reference sequence). The CDR3 covers 16 residues. After removal of 0 bases from V and 5 bases from J, the junction contained 5 bases not matched to a gene. CDR3 residues: CAWSVGGTSGTGELFF. The CDR3 DNA reads TGTGCCTGGAGTGTTGGCGGGACTAGCGGAACCGGGGAGCTGTTTTTT.

The rearrangement uses TRBV4-1 and TRBJ2-1; 10 bases align to TRBD2. The CDR3 has 17 residues. Germline V gives CDR1 MGHRA, CDR2 YSYEKL. The J segment lost 3 bases and the V segment lost 1 base, leaving 6 bases of the junction unmatched. Written as DNA, the CDR3 is TGCGCCAGCAGCCAAGTGACTAGCGGGTTCCACTACAATGAGCAGTTCTTC. Encoded protein: CASSQVTSGFHYNEQFF.

The rearrangement joins TRBV5-1 to TRBJ2-6; the D call may be TRBD1 or TRBD2 (5 bases each). The V end lost 4 bases, the J end lost 0 bases, and 17 bases lay between the germline ends. CDR1 and CDR2 from the germline V gene are SGHRS and YFSETQ. The CDR3 consists of 18 residues. The CDR3 spells CASSLRDPLASGANVLTF. The CDR3 DNA reads TGCGCCAGCAGCCTCCGGGACCCGCTCGCCTCTGGGGCCAACGTCCTGACTTTC.